This passage covers 10 T cell receptor beta chains from one sample sequenced in a study of metastatic and nonmetastatic thyroid tumors. Nobody among the patients had been given any treatment before thyroid surgery. TCRdb re-called the PCR reads through MiXCR. The sample consists of about 29,000 clones, roughly 15% of them appearing once. Sequenced material: blood. The origin of the receptors is a female donor with papillary thyroid cancer or a benign thyroid nodule (not recorded which). Some clones in this sample may be carry-over from other donors' samples.

This clone has a handful of counts. The chain employs TRBV12-3 or TRBV12-4 and TRBJ2-1; D unclear. The CDR3 spans 16 residues. Deletions cut 8 bases from V and 9 bases from J, with 26 bases between. CDR3 coding DNA: TGTGCCAGCGAAACGCGTGGGTCGCTTTTACCTACTGAGCAGTTCTTC. Its protein is CASETRGSLLPTEQFF.

The rearrangement joins TRBV9 to TRBJ2-3; D is unresolved. Trimming pared 5 bases from V and 1 base from J, leaving 14 bases between. Germline CDR1 reads SGDLS; CDR2 reads YYNGEE. The CDR3 spans 15 residues. The CDR3 DNA is TGTGCCAGCAGTCCCCCCCCTGGGGGCACAGATACGCAGTATTTT. Amino acids: CASSPPPGGTDTQYF.

This chain links TRBV28 with TRBJ1-1, with a possible D match to TRBD1 (6 bases). Germline V gene lookup returns CDR1 MDHEN and CDR2 SYDVKM. CDR3 length: 13 amino acids. Trimming took off 8 bases at V and 5 bases at J, with 15 bases between the two ends. The CDR3 reads CASGLGGQTEAFF. The CDR3 nucleotides read TGTGCCAGCGGTCTAGGAGGACAGACTGAAGCTTTCTTT.

This clone was observed many times. The chain links TRBV29-1 to TRBJ2-4; D unclear. The V end lost 0 bases, the J end lost 5 bases, and 11 bases lay between the germline ends. Germline V lookup: CDR1 SQVTM, CDR2 ANQGSEA. This CDR3 spans 14 amino acids. The CDR3 reads CSVEDGQVQNIQYF. The CDR3, as DNA: TGCAGCGTTGAAGATGGCCAGGTACAAAACATTCAGTACTTC.

As concerns this clone: This sample also contains other DNA sequences that code for the same CDR3. The V call is TRBV11-3, the J call TRBJ2-6; D could derive from TRBD1 or TRBD2 (5 bases each). V shed 3 bases and J shed 1 base, with 10 bases lying between them. The CDR3 is 16 residues long. Germline V lookup: CDR1 SGHNT, CDR2 YENEEA. For the CDR3, the DNA is TGTGCCAGCAGCTTGGTTTGGGGGTCTGGGGCCAACGTCCTGACTTTC. Translated, it gives CASSLVWGSGANVLTF.

V is TRBV18 and J is TRBJ1-2; no definite D call. This CDR3 has 15 residues. V was pared by 2 bases and J by 0 bases, with 10 bases between. CDR1 and CDR2 from the germline V gene are KGHSH and LQKENI. The CDR3 sequence: CASSPVNRPNYGYTF. For the CDR3, the DNA is TGTGCCAGCTCACCAGTAAACCGACCTAACTATGGCTACACCTTC.

This clone was picked up many times. The CDR3 region has the DNA TGTGCCAGCAGCTTAGGTTCTGGGCGGGAAAAACTGTTTTTT. It encodes CASSLGSGREKLFF. The chain employs TRBV7-9 and TRBJ1-4; D ambiguous. Germline V CDR1 and CDR2: SEHNR, FQNEAQ (reference sequence). This CDR3 spans 14 amino acids. V shed 1 base and J shed 8 bases, with 11 bases lying between them.

This clone was seen at least ten times. This rearrangement joins TRBV28 to TRBJ2-2; D ambiguous. There are 14 residues in the CDR3. With 6 bases removed from V and 4 bases from J, the gap between germline ends came to 12 bases. The V gene's germline CDR1 is MDHEN and CDR2 SYDVKM. CDR3 sequence (DNA): TGTGCCAGCAGCCCACCTTTCACCACCGGGGAGCTGTTTTTT. Residues: CASSPPFTTGELFF.

This clone was seen ten or more times. The chain carries TRBV6-1 and TRBJ1-2, with D maybe TRBD1 (5 bases). Trimming stripped 4 bases from V and 4 bases from J, with 13 bases between. CDR1 MNHNS and CDR2 SASEGT come from the germline V gene. CDR3 size: 14 residues. The CDR3 loop is CASSVGRQSYGYTF. The DNA for the CDR3 is TGTGCCAGCAGTGTCGGGAGACAGTCCTATGGCTACACCTTC.

This clone has at least ten counts. This chain connects TRBV18 to TRBJ1-2; 8 bases line up with TRBD1. Trimming took 0 bases from V and 0 from J; bases not matched to a gene: 6. The germline V gene has CDR1 KGHSH and CDR2 LQKENI. The CDR3 runs to 17 residues. The CDR3 sequence is CASSPPGQASSNYGYTF. The DNA of the CDR3 is TGTGCCAGCTCACCACCGGGACAGGCTTCTTCTAACTATGGCTACACCTTC.